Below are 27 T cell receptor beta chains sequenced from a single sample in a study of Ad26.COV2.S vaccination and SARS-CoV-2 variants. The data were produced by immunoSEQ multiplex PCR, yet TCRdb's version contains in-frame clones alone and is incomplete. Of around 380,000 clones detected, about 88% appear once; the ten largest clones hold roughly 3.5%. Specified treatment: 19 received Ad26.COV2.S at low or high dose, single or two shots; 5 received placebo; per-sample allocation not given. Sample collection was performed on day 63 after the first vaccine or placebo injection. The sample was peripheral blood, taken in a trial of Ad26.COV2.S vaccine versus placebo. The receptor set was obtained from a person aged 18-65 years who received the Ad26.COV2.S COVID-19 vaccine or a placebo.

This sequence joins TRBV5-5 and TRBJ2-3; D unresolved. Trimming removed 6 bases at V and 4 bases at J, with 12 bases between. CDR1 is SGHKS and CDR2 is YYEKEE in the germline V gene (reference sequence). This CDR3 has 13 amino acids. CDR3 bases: TGTGCCAGCACCCTCCCCGGGTCAGATACGCAGTATTTT. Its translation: CASTLPGSDTQYF.

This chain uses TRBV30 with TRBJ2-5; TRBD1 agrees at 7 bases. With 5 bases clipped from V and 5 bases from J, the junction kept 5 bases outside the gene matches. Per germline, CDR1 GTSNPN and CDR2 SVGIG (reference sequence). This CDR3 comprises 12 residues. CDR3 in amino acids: CAWETGVETQYF. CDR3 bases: TGTGCCTGGGAAACAGGGGTTGAGACCCAGTACTTC.

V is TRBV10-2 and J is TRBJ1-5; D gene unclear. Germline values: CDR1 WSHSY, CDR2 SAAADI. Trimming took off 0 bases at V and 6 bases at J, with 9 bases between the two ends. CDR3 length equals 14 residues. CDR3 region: CASSESFPRQPQHF. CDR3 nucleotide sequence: TGCGCCAGCAGTGAGTCGTTCCCGCGTCAGCCCCAGCATTTT.

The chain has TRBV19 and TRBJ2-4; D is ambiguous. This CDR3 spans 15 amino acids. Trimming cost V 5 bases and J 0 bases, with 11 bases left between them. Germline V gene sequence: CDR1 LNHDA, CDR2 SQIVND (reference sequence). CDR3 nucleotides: TGTGCCAGTAGTTCACATATCCTAGCCAAAAACATTCAGTACTTC. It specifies CASSSHILAKNIQYF.

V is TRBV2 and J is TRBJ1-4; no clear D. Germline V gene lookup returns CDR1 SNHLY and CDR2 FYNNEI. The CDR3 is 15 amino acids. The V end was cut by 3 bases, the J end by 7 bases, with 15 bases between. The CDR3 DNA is TGTGCCAGCAGTGAGAGTGGCCTTAGACGTGAAAAACTGTTTTTT. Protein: CASSESGLRREKLFF.

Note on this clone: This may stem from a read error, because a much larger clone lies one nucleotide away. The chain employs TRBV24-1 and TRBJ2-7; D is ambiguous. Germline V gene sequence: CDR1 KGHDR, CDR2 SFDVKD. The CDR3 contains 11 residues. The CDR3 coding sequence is TGTGTCACCAGTGATGGCTACGAGCAGTACTTC. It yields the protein CVTSDGYEQYF.

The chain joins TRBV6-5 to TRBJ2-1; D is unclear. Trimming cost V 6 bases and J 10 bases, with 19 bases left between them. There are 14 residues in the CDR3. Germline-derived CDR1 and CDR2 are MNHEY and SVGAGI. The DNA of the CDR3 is TGTGCCAGCAGGGTCGATCATAGGGCCGGGGAGCAGTTCTTC. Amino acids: CASRVDHRAGEQFF.

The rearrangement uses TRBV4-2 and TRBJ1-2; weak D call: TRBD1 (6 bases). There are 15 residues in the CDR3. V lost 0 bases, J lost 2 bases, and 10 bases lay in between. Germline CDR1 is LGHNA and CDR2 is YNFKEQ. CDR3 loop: CASSQDLTGNYGYTF. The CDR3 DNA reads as TGTGCCAGCAGCCAAGATCTTACAGGGAACTATGGCTACACCTTC.

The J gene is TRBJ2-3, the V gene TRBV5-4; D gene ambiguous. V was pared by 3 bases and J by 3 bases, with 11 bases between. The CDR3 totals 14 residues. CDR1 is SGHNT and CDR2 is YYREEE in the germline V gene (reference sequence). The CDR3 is CASSSSHGTDTQYF. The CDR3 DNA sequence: TGTGCCAGCAGCTCCTCACACGGGACAGATACGCAGTATTTT.

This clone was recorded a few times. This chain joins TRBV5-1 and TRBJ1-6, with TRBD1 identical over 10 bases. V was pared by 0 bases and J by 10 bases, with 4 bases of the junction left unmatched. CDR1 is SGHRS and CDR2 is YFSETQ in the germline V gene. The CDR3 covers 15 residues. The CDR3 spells CASSLAGQGMSPLHF. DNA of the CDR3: TGCGCCAGCAGCTTGGCGGGACAGGGGATGTCACCCCTCCACTTT.

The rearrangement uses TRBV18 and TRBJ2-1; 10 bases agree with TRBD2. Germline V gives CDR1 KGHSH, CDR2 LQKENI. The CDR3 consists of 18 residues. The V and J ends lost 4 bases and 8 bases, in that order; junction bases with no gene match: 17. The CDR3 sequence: CASSQRTSSLAGVDEQFF. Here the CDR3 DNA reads TGTGCCAGCTCACAACGAACCAGTTCGCTAGCGGGGGTCGATGAGCAGTTCTTC.

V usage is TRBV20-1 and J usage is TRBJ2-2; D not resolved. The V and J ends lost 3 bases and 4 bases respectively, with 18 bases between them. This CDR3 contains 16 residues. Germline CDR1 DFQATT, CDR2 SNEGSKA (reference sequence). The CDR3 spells CSASAEDVASTGELFF. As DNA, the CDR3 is TGCAGTGCTAGTGCGGAAGACGTAGCCTCCACCGGGGAGCTGTTTTTT.

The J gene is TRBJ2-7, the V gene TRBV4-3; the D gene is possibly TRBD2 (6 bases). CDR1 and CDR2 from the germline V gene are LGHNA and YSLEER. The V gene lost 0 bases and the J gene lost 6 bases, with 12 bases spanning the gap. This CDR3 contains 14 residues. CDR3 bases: TGCGCCAGCAGCCAAGACGGGCTGGGGGGCGAGCAGTACTTC. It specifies CASSQDGLGGEQYF.

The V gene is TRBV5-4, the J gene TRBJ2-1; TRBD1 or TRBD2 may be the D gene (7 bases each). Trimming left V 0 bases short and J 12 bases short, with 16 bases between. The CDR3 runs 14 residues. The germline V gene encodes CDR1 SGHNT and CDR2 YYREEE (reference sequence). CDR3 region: CASSLAGGQSLQFF. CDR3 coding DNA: TGTGCCAGCAGCTTGGCGGGGGGACAGAGTCTGCAGTTCTTC.

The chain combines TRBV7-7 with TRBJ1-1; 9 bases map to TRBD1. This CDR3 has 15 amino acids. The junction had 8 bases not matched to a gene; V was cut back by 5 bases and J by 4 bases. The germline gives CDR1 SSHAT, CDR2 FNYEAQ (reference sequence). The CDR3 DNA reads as TGTGCCAGCAGCCCCTTGGACAGGGGAAGCACTGAAGCTTTCTTT. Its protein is CASSPLDRGSTEAFF.

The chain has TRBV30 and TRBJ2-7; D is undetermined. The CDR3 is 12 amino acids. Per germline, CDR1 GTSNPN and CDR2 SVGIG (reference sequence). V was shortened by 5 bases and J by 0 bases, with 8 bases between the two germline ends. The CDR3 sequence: CAWETASYEQYF. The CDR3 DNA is TGTGCCTGGGAAACAGCCTCCTACGAGCAGTACTTC.

The CDR3 bases are TGCGCCAGCAGCTTAGGCGGTCCGACAAAGGGCTATGGCTACACCTTC. Encoded protein: CASSLGGPTKGYGYTF. This sequence joins TRBV5-1 and TRBJ1-2; D not certain. The germline CDR1 and CDR2 sequences are SGHRS and YFSETQ. V was pared by 2 bases and J by 4 bases, with 18 bases between. The CDR3 extends over 16 amino acids.

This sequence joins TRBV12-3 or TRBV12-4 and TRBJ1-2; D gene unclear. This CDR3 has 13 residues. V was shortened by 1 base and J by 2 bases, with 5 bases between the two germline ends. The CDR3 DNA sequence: TGTGCCAGCAGTTTAGACACCAACTATGGCTACACCTTC. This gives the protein CASSLDTNYGYTF.

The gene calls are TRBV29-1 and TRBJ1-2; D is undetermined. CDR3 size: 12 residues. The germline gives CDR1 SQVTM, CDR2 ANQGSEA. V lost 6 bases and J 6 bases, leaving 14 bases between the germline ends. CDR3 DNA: TGCAGCGTCTATGTAATCCGGAATGGCTACACCTTC. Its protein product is CSVYVIRNGYTF. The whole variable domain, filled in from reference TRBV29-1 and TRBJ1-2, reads SAVISQKPSRDICQRGTSLTIQCQVDSQVTMMFWYRQQPGQSLTLIATANQGSEATYESGFVIDKFPISRPNLTFSTLTVSNMSPEDSSIYLCSVYVIRNGYTFGSGTRLTVV.

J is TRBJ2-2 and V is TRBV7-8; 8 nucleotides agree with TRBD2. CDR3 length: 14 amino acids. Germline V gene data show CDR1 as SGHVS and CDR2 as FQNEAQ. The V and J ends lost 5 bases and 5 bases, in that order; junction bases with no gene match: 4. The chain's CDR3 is CASSLSGVTGELFF. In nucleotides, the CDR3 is TGTGCCAGCAGCCTTAGCGGGGTGACCGGGGAGCTGTTTTTT. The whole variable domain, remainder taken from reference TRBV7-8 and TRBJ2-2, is GAGVSQSPRYKVAKRGQDVALRCDPISGHVSLFWYQQALGQGPEFLTYFQNEAQLDKSGLPSDRFFAERPEGSVSTLKIQRTQQEDSAVYLCASSLSGVTGELFFGEGSRLTVL.

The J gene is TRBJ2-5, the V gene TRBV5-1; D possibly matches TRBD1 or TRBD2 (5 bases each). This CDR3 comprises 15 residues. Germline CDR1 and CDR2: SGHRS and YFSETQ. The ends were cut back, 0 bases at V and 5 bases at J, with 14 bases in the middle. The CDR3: CASSLDPGASETQYF. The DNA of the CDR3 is TGCGCCAGCAGCTTGGATCCCGGGGCCTCTGAGACCCAGTACTTC.

CDR3 sequence (DNA): TGTGCCAGCAGCGTAGAGGCTAGCGGGGGCACCGGGGAGCTGTTTTTT. It is translated as CASSVEASGGTGELFF. The genes are TRBV9 and TRBJ2-2; 10 bases match TRBD2. CDR3 length equals 16 residues. Looked up from germline, CDR1 is SGDLS and CDR2 is YYNGEE. The trim removed 0 bases at V and 4 bases at J, leaving 3 bases unmatched.

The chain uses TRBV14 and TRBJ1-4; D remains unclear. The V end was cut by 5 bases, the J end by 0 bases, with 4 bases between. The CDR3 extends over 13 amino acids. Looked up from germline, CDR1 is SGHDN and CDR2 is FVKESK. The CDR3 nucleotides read TGTGCCAGCAGCAGAACAACTAATGAAAAACTGTTTTTT. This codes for CASSRTTNEKLFF.

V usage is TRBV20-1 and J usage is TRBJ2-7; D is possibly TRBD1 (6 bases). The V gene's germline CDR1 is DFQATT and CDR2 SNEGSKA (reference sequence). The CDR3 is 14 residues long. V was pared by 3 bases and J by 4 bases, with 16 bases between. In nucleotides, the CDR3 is TGCAGTGCTAGTGGGGGCGCGGCCGGGTACGAGCAGTACTTC. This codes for CSASGGAAGYEQYF.

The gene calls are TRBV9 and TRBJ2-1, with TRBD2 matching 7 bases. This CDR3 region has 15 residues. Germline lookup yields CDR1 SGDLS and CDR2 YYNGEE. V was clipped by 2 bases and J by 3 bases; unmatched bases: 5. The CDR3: CASSVGSGRYNEQFF. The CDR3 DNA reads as TGTGCCAGCAGCGTTGGTAGCGGGCGCTACAATGAGCAGTTCTTC.

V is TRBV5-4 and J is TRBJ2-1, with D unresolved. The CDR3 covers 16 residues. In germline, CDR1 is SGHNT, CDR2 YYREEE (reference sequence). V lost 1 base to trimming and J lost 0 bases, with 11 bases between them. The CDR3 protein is CASSLSAGSSYNEQFF. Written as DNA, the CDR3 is TGTGCCAGCAGCTTGAGCGCCGGCAGCTCCTACAATGAGCAGTTCTTC.

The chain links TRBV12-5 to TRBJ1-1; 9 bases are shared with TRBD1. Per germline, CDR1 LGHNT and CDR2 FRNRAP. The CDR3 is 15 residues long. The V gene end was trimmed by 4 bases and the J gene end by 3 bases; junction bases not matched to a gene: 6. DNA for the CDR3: TGTGCTAGTGGTTCCCCGGGACAGGGTCACACTGAAGCTTTCTTT. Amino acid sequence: CASGSPGQGHTEAFF.